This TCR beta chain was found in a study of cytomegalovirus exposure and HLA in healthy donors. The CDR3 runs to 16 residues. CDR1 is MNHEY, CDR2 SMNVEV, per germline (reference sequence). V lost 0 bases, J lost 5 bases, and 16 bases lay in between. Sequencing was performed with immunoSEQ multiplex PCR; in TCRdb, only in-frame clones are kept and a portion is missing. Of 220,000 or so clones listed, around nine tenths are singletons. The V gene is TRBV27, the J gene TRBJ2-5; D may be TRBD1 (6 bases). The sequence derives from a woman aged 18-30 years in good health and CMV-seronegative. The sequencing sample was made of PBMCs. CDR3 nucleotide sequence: TGTGCCAGCAGTTTATCTAAAGGGACAAAAGCTGAGACCCAGTACTTC. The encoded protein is CASSLSKGTKAETQYF.